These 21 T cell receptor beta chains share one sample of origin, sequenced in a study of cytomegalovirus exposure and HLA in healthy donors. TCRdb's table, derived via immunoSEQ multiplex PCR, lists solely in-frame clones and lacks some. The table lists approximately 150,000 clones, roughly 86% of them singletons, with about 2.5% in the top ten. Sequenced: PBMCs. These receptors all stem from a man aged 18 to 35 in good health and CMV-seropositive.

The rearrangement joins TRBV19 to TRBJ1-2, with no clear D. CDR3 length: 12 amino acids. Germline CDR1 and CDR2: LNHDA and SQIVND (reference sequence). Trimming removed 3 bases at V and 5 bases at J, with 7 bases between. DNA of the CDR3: TGTGCCAGTAGTATTAGGAGTTATGGCTACACCTTC. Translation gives CASSIRSYGYTF.

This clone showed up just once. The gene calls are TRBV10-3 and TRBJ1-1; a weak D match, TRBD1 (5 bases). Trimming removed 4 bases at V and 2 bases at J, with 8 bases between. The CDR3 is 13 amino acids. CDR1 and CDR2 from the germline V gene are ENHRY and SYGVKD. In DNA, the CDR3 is TGTGCCATCAGTGGACGGACAAACACTGAAGCTTTCTTT. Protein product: CAISGRTNTEAFF.

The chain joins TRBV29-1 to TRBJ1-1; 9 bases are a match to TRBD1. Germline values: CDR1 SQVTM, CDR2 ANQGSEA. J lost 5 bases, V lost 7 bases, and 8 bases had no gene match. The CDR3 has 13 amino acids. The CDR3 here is CSESLQGATEAFF. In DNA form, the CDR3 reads TGCAGCGAGTCACTACAGGGGGCTACTGAAGCTTTCTTT.

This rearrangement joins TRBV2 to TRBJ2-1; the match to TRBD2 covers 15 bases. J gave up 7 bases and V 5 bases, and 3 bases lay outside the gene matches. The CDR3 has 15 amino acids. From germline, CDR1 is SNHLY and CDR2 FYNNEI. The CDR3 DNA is TGTGCCAGCAGTCCGGGACTAGCGGGAGGTAATGAGCAGTTCTTC. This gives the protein CASSPGLAGGNEQFF.

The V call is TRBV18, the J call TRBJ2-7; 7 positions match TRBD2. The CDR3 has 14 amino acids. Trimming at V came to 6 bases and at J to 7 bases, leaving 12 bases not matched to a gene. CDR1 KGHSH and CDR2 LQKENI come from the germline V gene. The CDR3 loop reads CASSPSGVSGEQYF. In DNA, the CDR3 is TGTGCCAGCTCCCCGAGCGGGGTCTCGGGTGAGCAGTACTTC.

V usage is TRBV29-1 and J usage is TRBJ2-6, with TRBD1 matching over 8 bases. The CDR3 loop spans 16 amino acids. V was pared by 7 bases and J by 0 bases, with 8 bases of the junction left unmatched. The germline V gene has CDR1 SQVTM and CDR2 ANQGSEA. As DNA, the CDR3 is TGCAGCGGCGAGTGGACAGGGCTCTCTGGGGCCAACGTCCTGACTTTC. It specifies CSGEWTGLSGANVLTF.

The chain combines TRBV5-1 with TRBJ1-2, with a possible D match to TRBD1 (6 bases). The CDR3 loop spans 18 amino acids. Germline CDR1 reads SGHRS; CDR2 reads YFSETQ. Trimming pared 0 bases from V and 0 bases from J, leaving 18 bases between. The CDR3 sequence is CASSLAGQSIPTNYGYTF. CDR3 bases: TGCGCCAGCAGCTTGGCTGGACAGTCTATTCCGACTAACTATGGCTACACCTTC.

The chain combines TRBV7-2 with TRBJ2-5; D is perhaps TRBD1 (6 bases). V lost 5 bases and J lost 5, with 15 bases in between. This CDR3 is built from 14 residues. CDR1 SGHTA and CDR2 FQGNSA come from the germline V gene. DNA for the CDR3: TGTGCCAGCAGCCCCCACAGGGCATCCGAGACCCAGTACTTC. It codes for CASSPHRASETQYF.

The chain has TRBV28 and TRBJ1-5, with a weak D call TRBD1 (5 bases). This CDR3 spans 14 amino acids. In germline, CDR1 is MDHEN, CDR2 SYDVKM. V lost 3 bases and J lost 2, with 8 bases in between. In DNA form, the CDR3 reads TGTGCCAGCAGTTTTACAGGAGGCAATCAGCCCCAGCATTTT. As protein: CASSFTGGNQPQHF.

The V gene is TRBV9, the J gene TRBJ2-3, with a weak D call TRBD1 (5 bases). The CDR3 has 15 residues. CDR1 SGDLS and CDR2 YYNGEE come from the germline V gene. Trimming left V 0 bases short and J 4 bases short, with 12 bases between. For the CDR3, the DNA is TGTGCCAGCAGCGTAGATGGCACAGGCGCAGATACGCAGTATTTT. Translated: CASSVDGTGADTQYF.

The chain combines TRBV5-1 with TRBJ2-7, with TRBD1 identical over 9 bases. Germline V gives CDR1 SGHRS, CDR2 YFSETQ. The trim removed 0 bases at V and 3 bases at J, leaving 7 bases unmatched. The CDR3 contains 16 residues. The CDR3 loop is CASSLVEDRGRYEQYF. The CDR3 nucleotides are TGCGCCAGCAGCTTGGTGGAGGACAGGGGCCGCTACGAGCAGTACTTC.

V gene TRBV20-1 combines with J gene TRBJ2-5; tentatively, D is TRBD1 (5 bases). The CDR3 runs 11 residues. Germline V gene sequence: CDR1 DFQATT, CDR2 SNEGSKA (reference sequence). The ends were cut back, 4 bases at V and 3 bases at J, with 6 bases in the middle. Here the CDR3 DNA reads TGCAGTGCTATCAGGGAAGAGACCCAGTACTTC. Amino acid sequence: CSAIREETQYF.

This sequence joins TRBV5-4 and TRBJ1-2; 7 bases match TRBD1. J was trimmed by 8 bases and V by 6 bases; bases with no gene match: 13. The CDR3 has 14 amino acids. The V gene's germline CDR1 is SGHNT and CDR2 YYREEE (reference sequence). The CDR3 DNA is TGTGCCAGCAACCAGGGGGGTGGATTACGGGGCTACACCTTC. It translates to CASNQGGGLRGYTF.

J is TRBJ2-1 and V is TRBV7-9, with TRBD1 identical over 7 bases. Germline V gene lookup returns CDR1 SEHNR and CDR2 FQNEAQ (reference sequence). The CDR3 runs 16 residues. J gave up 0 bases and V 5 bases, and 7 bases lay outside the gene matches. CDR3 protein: CASSPRTGLSYNEQFF. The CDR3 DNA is TGTGCCAGCAGCCCCCGGACAGGCCTCTCCTACAATGAGCAGTTCTTC.

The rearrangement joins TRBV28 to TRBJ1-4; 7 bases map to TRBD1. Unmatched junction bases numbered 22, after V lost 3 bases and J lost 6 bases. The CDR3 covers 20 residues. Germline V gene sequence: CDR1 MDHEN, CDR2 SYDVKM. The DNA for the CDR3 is TGTGCCAGCAGTTTTCCCCCTCTGACAGGGTTGGGTGTGAGGGATGAAAAACTGTTTTTT. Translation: CASSFPPLTGLGVRDEKLFF.

The CDR3 reads CASSLGGVWSGELFF. Here the CDR3 DNA reads TGTGCCAGCAGCTTGGGCGGGGTATGGTCCGGGGAGCTGTTTTTT. This chain links TRBV7-8 with TRBJ2-2; D is perhaps TRBD2 (6 bases). Germline assignment: CDR1 SGHVS and CDR2 FQNEAQ. With 3 bases removed from V and 6 bases from J, the gap between germline ends came to 14 bases. This CDR3 has 15 amino acids.

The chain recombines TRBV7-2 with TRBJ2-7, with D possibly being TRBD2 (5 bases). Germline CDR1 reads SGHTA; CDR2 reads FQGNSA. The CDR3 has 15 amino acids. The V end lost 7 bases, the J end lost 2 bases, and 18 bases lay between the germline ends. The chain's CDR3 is CASTNGRGVAYEQYF. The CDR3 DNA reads TGTGCCAGCACCAACGGACGGGGTGTGGCCTACGAGCAGTACTTC.

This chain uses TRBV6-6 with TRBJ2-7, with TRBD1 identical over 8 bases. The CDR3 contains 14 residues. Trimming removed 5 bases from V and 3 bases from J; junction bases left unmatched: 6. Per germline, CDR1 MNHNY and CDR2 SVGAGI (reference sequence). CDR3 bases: TGTGCCAGCAGTGCACGGACAGGGCTCTACGAGCAGTACTTC. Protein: CASSARTGLYEQYF.

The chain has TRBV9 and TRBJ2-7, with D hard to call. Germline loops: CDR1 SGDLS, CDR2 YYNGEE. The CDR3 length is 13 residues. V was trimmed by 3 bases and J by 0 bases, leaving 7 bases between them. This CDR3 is CASSAYPSYEQYF. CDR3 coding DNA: TGTGCCAGCAGCGCCTACCCCTCCTACGAGCAGTACTTC.

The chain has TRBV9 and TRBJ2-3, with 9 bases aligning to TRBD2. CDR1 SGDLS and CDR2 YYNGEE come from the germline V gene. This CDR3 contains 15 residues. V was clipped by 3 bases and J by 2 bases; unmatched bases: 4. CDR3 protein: CASSDSGGLTDTQYF. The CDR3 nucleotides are TGTGCCAGCAGCGATAGCGGGGGCCTCACAGATACGCAGTATTTT.

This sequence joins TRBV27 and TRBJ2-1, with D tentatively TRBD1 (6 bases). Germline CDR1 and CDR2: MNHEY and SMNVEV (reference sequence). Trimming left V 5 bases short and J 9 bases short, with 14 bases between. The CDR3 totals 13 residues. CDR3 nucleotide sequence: TGTGCCAGCAGTCGGACAGTGGGGATTGAGCAGTTCTTC. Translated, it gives CASSRTVGIEQFF.